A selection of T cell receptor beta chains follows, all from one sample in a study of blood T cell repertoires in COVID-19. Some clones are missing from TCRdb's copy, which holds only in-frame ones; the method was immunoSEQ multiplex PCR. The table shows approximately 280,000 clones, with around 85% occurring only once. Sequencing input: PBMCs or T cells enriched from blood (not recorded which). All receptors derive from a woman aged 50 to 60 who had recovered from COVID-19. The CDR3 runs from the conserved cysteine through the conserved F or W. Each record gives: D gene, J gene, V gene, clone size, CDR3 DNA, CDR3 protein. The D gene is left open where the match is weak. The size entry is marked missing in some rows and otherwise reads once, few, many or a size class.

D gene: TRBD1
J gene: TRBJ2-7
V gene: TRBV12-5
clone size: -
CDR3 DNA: TGTGCTAGTGGTTTGACCCCTGGGACAGGGGTTTCTGGGGAGCAGTACTTC
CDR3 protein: CASGLTPGTGVSGEQYF

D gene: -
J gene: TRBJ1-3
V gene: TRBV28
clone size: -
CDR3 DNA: TGTGCCACTTGGGCCCCCTCGCGACGTCGACCTGGAAACACCATATATTTT
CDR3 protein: CATWAPSRRRPGNTIYF

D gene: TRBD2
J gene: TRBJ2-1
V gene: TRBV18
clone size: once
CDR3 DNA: TGTGCCAGCTCACCACTCACTAGCGGGATGCTTGATGAGCAGTTCTTC
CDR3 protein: CASSPLTSGMLDEQFF

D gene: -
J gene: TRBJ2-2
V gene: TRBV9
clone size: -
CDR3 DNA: TGTGCCAGCAGCGTAAAGGCAGGCACCGGGGAGCTGTTTTTT
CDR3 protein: CASSVKAGTGELFF

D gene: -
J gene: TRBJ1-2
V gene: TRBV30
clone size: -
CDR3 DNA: TGTGCCTGGAGTGTACTCCCCCCCGGGAGAGGCTATGGCTACACCTTC
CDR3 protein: CAWSVLPPGRGYGYTF

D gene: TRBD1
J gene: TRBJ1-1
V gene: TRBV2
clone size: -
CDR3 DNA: TGTGCCAGCAGCGCCCCCACAGGGGTGGCTGAAGCTTTCTTT
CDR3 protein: CASSAPTGVAEAFF

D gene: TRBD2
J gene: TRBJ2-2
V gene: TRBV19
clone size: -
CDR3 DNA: TGTGCCAGTAGTATAGCGGCGGGAGGGCCGCCCGGGGAGCTGTTTTTT
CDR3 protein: CASSIAAGGPPGELFF

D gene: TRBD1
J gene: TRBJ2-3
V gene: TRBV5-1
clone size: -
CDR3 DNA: TGCGCCAGCAGTTGGGGAAGGAGACAGGGGGGAAATACGCAGTATTTT
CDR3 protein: CASSWGRRQGGNTQYF

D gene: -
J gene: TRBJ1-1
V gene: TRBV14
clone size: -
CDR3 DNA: TGTGCCAGCAGCCAAGTTGGGCTGAACACTGAAGCTTTCTTT
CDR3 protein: CASSQVGLNTEAFF

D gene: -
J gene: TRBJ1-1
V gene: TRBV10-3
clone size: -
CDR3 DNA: TGTGCCATCAGTGATCCCGATCGCCGCAGAACAAACACTGAAGCTTTCTTT
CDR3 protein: CAISDPDRRRTNTEAFF

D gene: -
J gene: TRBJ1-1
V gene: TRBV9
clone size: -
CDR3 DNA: TGTGCCAGCAGCGCCAGGGGCGGTAGCACTGAAGCTTTCTTT
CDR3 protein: CASSARGGSTEAFF

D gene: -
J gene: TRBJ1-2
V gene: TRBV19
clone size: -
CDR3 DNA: TGTGCCAGTATCACGACGTCAGGGCCTAACTATGGCTACACCTTC
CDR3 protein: CASITTSGPNYGYTF

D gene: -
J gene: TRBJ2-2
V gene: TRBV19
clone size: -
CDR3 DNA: TGTGCCAGTAGTATCGGGACGAACACCGGGGAGCTGTTTTTT
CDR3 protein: CASSIGTNTGELFF

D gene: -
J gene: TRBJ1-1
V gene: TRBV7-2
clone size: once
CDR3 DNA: TGTGCCAGCAGCTCCCTGGCAGGGCGTACTGAAGCTTTCTTT
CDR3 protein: CASSSLAGRTEAFF

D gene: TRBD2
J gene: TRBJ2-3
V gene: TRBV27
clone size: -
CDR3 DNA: TGTGCCAGCAGTTTTGGCTGGACTAGCGGGGGGGAGAGTACAGATACGCAGTATTTT
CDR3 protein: CASSFGWTSGGESTDTQYF

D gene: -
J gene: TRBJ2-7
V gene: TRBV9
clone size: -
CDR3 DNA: TGTGCCAGCAGCGTAGACGGAGCCTACGAGCAGTACTTC
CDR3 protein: CASSVDGAYEQYF

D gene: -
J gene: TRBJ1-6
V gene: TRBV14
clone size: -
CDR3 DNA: TGTGCCAGCAGCCGATCAGGGGTCTCACCCCTCCACTTT
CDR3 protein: CASSRSGVSPLHF

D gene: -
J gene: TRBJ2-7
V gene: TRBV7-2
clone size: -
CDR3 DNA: TGTGCCAGCAGCTTCGTACAGGGTCGCTACGAGCAGTACTTC
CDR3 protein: CASSFVQGRYEQYF

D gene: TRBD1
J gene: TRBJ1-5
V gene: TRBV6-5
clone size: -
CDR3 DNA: TGTGCCAGCAGACCTGGGACAGACGATCAGCCCCAGCATTTT
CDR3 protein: CASRPGTDDQPQHF

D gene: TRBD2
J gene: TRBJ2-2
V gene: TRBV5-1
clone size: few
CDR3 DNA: TGCGCCAGCAGCTTAAGCGGGGGGGCCACGAACACCGGGGAGCTGTTTTTT
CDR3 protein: CASSLSGGATNTGELFF

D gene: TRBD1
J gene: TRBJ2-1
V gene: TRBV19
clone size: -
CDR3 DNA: TGTGCCAGTACCGCCGGGACAGGGGGCGGGAATGAGCAGTTCTTC
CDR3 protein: CASTAGTGGGNEQFF

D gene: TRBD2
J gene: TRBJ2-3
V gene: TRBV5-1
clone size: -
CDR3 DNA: TGCGCCAGCAAAGCAGCGGGAGGGGGCATCACAGATACGCAGTATTTT
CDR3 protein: CASKAAGGGITDTQYF

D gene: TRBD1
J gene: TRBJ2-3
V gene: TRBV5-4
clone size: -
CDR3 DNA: TGTGCCAGCAGCTCGGGACAGTCCCCAGATACGCAGTATTTT
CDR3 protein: CASSSGQSPDTQYF

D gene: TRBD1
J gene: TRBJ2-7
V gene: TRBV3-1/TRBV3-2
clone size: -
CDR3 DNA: TGTGCCAGCAGGACAGGGGCCGGGAGTGAGCAGTACTTC
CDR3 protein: CASRTGAGSEQYF

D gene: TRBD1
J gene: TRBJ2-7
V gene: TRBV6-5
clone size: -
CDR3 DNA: TGTGCCAGCAGTTACCCCCGACAGGGGAGGTACGAGCAGTACTTC
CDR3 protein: CASSYPRQGRYEQYF

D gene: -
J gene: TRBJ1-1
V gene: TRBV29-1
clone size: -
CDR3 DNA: TGCAGCGTTGAAGATGGGGGGGGAGCTTTCTTT
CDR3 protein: CSVEDGGGAFF

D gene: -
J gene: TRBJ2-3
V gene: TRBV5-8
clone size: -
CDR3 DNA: TGTGCCAGCAGCTCTGGAGGACTTCTAGCAGATACGCAGTATTTT
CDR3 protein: CASSSGGLLADTQYF

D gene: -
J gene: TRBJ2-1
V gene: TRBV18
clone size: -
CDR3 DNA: TGTGCCAGCTCACCACAGGACTTTGCCTTCTTC
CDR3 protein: CASSPQDFAFF

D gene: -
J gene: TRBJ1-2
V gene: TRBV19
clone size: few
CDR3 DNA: TGTGCCAGTAGTCGACAGGACAGAATCTATGGCTACACCTTC
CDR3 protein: CASSRQDRIYGYTF

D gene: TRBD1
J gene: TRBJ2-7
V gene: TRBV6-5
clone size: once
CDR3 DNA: TGTGCCAGCTCAAGTAGGCAGGGGGCAATCTACGAGCAGTACTTC
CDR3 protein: CASSSRQGAIYEQYF

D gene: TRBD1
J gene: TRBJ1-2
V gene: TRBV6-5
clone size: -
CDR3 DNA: TGTGCCAGCAGTTTGGGACAGGGGGTTGGCTACACCTTC
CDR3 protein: CASSLGQGVGYTF

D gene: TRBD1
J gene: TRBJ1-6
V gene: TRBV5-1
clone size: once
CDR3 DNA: TGCGCCAGCAGCTTCGACAGGGAATACTCACCCCTCCACTTT
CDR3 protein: CASSFDREYSPLHF

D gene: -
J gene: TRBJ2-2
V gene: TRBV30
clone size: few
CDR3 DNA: TGTGCCTGGAGTGTAGCCAGGGGCACCGGGGAGCTGTTTTTT
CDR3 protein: CAWSVARGTGELFF

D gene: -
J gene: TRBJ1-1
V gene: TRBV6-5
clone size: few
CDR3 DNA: TGTGCCAGCAGTTACATCCAGGGTCGAAACACTGAAGCTTTCTTT
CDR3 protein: CASSYIQGRNTEAFF